The following is a T cell receptor (beta chain) sequence with its context. Its target antigen remains unknown. Qualities for individual bases were not recorded, and no much larger clone is one base off. This sample stems from a study of CD8+ T cells in alopecia areata (dated by TCRdb to between 2018 and 2020). A note on the overall study: The treated patients took part in an open-label pilot trial in which moderate-to-severe alopecia areata was treated with oral tofacitinib at 5 to 10 mg twice daily. Tofacitinib was given for 6 to 18 months, followed by 6 months of follow-up off drug to assess delayed response and recurrence. High-throughput TCRbeta sequencing was used to examine T cell clonal expansion in alopecia areata in both the C3H/HeJ mouse model and human patients. immunoSEQ multiplex PCR using 35 Vbeta forward primers and 13 Jbeta reverse primers was used to amplify TCRbeta CDR3 regions. Biopsies were taken from tofacitinib-treated patients at baseline and again at 4 and 24 weeks into treatment, and several of those patients also had a later scalp biopsy. Scalp tissue and sorted CD4+ and CD8+ peripheral blood T cells from patchy and totalis/universalis alopecia areata patients and from healthy controls were covered by human TCRbeta sequencing. Scalp clonality was compared across normal scalp (n=4), patchy alopecia areata scalp (n=8), and alopecia totalis/universalis scalp (n=8). RNA was extracted with the PAXgene miRNA kit for fixed scalp, the miRNeasy kit for PBMCs, and the RNeasy kit for mouse skin.

Preparation of the library involved the immunoSEQ multiplex PCR assay. To provide template for TCR sequencing, every sample had RNA extracted and reverse transcribed into cDNA. First-strand cDNA was synthesized using SuperScript III with a 2:1 mix of oligo-dT and random hexamers. A synthetic immune receptor repertoire was used to measure amplification bias, and any remaining bias was corrected computationally. Per the source publication's procedure: Raw reads were preprocessed to remove errors, and CDR3 was defined by IMGT conventions from the conserved cysteine to phenylalanine. Clonality was computed as 1 minus the Shannon entropy, with the entropy normalized by log2 of the number of productive unique TCRs. CD4 or CD8 identity of scalp clones was inferred by cross-referencing scalp TCRbeta sequences with sorted blood CD4 and CD8 repertoires. What TCRdb holds here is the immuneACCESS table cut down to in-frame rearrangements. Part of the clones is not present; checked against another copy, under half of the missing clones reflect an unresolved V gene, and the others are unexplained. For V, J and clone size, that table is used; D and trimming come from the DNA. This sample is represented by 20,000 or so clones; under 75% of them were singletons. The ten largest clones capture 6% to 7.5% of the sample.

Broader findings and caveats from the paper: TCR sequences shared between patients were less clear than in mice, possibly partly because of HLA diversity in the patient population. Resident alphabeta T cells in normal human skin are also sequenced, complicating scalp TCR repertoire analysis, unlike mouse skin dominated by gammadelta T cells. Higher clonality and more expanded CD8+ clones were observed in lesional scalp than in normal scalp, particularly in alopecia totalis/universalis, a finding suggestive of antigenic drive.

The CDR3 holds 14 amino acids from the cysteine to the phenylalanine. The DNA shown is the 42-base CDR3, in frame from base 1. Looking up the germline V gene (reference sequence) yields CDR1 SEHNR and CDR2 FQNEAQ. The V and J ends are trimmed by 2 bases and 4 bases, leaving 8 bases between them. The sample's time point label, in plain terms: baseline before oral tofacitinib. Peripheral blood and lesional scalp punch biopsies were obtained from patients with alopecia areata. Human scalp biopsies were fixed immediately in PAXgene tissue containers. Sequencing was performed on skin, taken at week 0. This TCR was sampled from a human donor with alopecia areata. The chain joins TRBV7-9 to TRBJ1-4, with TRBD1 perhaps the D gene, on 5 matching bases. The CDR3 protein: CASSLTGVNEKLFF. The DNA sequence is given as TGTGCCAGCAGCTTAACAGGCGTTAATGAAAAACTGTTTTTT.